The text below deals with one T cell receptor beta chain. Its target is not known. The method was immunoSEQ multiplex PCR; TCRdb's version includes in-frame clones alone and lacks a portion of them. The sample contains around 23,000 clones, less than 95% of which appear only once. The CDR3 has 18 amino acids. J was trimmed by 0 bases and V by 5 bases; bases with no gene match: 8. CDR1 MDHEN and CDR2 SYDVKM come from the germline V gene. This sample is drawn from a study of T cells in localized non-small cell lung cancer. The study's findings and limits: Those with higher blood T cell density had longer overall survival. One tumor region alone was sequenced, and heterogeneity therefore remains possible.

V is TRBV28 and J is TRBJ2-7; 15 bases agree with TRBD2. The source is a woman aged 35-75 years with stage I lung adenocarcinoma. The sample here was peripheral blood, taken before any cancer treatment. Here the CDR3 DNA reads TGTGCCAGCAGTGCAACCGGGACTAGCGGGAGGAGCTCCTACGAGCAGTACTTC. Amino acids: CASSATGTSGRSSYEQYF.